This TCR beta chain came from a study of T cell responses to AZD1222 COVID-19 vaccine. For the study at large: Analyses pooled second doses at about 4 or about 12 weeks. General observations from the study: Possibly, clonal diversity was underestimated; donors were largely white British and included more females. Targets within unmutated variant regions were reportedly found for nearly half of spike-specific TCRs. Of the AZD1222 recipients, only 5 or 6 were seropositive at baseline.

Profiled with immunoSEQ multiplex PCR; TCRdb holds only in-frame clones, not every one. The data contain about 120,000 clones, 80% to 90% of them seen just once; the ten biggest clones take up roughly 1.2%. Concerning this clone itself: Its antigen is not known.

V trimming: 3 bases; J trimming: 6 bases; junction bases outside the gene matches: 1. Germline CDR1 reads SGDLS; CDR2 reads YYNGEE. This CDR3 is built from 12 residues. The chain joins TRBV9 to TRBJ1-1; 8 bases map to TRBD1. This receptor was identified in an adult in good health. The sample consisted of peripheral blood, taken on day 0 of AZD1222 vaccination. The CDR3 sequence: CASSGDRPEAFF. CDR3 DNA: TGTGCCAGCAGCGGGGACAGGCCTGAAGCTTTCTTT.